This T cell receptor (beta chain) was found in a study of regulatory T cells in long-lasting Graves disease. Broader study findings: New patients shared over 900 public clonotypes, and persistent patients shared more, with about 2,700.

Building the TCR beta libraries relied on iRepertoire HTBI primers, and CDR3 regions underwent Arm-PCR. Per the original data handling: Spanning all samples, the identified segments comprised some 60 TRBV and 14 TRBJ. TCRdb reprocessed the multiplex PCR reads via MiXCR and lists one record per CDR3 protein. It is TCRdb's table, rather than the study itself, that gives the V and J calls and clone size. The sample has roughly 520,000 distinct CDR3 sequences; about 12% are singletons. This clonotype appeared a few times. What it recognizes is unknown. Regarding time point: newly diagnosed GD, antithyroid drugs for less than 3 months. PBMCs were the source of the RNA used for TCR sequencing. Graves' disease diagnoses followed American Thyroid Association guidelines. V shed 1 base and J shed 0 bases, with 9 bases lying between them. The germline V gene has CDR1 DFQATT and CDR2 SNEGSKA (reference sequence). The CDR3 has 14 amino acids.

These data also featured in a second study, about T cells in Graves' hyperthyroidism and ophthalmopathy.

This rearrangement joins TRBV20-1 to TRBJ1-1; D not resolved. The origin of this receptor is a woman aged 25 to 39 with Graves disease. The material was peripheral blood mononuclear cells (PBMCs), obtained at new diagnosis, from a patient treated with antithyroid drugs. CDR3 sequence (DNA): TGCAGTGCTAGAGTTGGAAGAGTGAACACTGAAGCTTTCTTT. Translating gives CSARVGRVNTEAFF.